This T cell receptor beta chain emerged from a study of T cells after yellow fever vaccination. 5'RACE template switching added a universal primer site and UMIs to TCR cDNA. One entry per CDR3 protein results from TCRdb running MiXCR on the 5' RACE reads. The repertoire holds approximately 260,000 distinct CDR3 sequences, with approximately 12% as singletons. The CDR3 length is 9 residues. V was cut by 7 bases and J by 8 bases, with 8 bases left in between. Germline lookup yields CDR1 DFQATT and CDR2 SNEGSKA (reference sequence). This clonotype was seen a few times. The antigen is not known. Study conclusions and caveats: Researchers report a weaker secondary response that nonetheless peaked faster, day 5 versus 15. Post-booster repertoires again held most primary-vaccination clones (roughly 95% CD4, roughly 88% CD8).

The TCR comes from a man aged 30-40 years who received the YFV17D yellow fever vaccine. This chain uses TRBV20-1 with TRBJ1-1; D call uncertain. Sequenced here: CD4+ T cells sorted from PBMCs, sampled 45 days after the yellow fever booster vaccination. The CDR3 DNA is TGCAGTGTGGGCCAGGAAGCTTTCTTT. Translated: CSVGQEAFF.